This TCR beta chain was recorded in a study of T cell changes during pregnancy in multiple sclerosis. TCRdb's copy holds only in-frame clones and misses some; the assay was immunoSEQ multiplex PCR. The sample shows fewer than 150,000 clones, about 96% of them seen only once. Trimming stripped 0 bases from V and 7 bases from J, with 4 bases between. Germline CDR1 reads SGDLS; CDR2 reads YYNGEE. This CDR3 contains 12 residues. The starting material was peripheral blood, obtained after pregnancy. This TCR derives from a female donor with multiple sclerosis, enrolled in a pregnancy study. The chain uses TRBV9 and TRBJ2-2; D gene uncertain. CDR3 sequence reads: CASSVAGGELFF. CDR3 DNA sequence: TGTGCCAGCAGCGTAGCGGGCGGGGAGCTGTTTTTT.